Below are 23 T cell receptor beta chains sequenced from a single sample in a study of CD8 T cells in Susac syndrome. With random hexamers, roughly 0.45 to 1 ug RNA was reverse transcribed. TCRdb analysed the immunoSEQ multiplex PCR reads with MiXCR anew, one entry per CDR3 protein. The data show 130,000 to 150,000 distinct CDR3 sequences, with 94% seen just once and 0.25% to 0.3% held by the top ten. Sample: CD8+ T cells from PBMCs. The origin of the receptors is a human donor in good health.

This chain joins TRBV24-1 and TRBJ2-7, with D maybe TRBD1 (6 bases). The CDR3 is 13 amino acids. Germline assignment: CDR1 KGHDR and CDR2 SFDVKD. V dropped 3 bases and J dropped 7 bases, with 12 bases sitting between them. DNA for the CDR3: TGTGCCACCAGTGATCTACAGGGTAGTGAGCAGTACTTC. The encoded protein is CATSDLQGSEQYF.

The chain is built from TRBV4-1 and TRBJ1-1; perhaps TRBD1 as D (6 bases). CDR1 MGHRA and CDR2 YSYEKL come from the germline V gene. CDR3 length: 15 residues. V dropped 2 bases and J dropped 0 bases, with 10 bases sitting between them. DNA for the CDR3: TGCGCCAGCAGCCAACGACAGGATTTGAACACTGAAGCTTTCTTT. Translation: CASSQRQDLNTEAFF.

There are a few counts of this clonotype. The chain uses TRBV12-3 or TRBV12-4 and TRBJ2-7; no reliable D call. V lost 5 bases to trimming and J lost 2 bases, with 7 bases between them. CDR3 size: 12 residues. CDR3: CASSGETYEQYF. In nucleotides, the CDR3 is TGTGCCAGCAGTGGCGAAACCTACGAGCAGTACTTC.

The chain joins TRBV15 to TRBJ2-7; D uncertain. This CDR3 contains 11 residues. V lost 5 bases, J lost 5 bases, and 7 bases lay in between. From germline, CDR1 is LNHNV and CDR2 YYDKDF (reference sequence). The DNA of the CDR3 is TGTGCCACCAGCTCTCCCAACGAGCAGTACTTC. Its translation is CATSSPNEQYF.

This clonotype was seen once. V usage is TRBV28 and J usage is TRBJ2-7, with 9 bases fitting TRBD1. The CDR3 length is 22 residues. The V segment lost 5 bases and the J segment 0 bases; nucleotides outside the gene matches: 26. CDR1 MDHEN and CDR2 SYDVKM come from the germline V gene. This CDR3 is CASSPPPPGQGLARLSSYEQYF. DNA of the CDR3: TGTGCCAGCAGTCCCCCTCCACCGGGACAGGGTCTAGCGCGCTTGAGCTCCTACGAGCAGTACTTC.

CDR3 DNA sequence: TGTGCCTGGGTTCACTCGGCCCGGAATGAGCAGTTCTTC. Translating it yields CAWVHSARNEQFF. The chain has TRBV30 and TRBJ2-1; D call uncertain. The CDR3 length is 13 residues. Trimming shortened V by 5 bases and J by 7 bases, and 15 bases separated the two germline ends. CDR1 is GTSNPN, CDR2 SVGIG, per germline (reference sequence).

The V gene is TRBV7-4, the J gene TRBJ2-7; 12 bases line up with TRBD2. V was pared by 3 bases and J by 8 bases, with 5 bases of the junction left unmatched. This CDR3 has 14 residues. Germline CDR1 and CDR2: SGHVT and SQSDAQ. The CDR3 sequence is CASSLRLAGGKQYF. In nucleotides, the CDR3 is TGTGCCAGCAGCTTGAGGCTAGCGGGAGGGAAGCAGTACTTC.

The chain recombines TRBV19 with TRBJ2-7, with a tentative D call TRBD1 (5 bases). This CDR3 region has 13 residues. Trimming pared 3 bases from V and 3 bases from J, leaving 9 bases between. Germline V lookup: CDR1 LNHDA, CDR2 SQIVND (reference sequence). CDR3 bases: TGTGCCAGTAGTATGCAGGGAAACTACGAGCAGTACTTC. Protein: CASSMQGNYEQYF.

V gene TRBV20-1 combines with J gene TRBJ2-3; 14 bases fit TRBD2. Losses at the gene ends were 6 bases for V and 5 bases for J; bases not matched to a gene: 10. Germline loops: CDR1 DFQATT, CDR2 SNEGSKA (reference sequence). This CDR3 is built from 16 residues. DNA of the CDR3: TGCAGTGCCCAGCCGGGACTAGCGGGAGTGGGAGATACGCAGTATTTT. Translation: CSAQPGLAGVGDTQYF.

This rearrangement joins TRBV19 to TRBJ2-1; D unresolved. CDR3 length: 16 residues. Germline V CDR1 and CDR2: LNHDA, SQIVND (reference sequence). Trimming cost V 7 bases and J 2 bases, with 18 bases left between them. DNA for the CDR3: TGTGCCAGTACCGACCCGACAATAGGTCCCTACAATGAGCAGTTCTTC. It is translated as CASTDPTIGPYNEQFF.

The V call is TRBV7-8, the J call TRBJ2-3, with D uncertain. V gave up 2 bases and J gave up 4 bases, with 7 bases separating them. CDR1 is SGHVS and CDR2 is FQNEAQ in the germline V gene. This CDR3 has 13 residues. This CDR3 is CASSLYGADTQYF. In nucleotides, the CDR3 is TGTGCCAGCAGCTTATATGGGGCAGATACGCAGTATTTT.

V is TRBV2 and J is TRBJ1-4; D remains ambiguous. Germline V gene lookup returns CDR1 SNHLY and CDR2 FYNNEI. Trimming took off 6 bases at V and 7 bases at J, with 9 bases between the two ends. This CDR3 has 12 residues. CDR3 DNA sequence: TGTGCCAGCAGGCGGGTTGGTGAAAAACTGTTTTTT. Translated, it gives CASRRVGEKLFF.

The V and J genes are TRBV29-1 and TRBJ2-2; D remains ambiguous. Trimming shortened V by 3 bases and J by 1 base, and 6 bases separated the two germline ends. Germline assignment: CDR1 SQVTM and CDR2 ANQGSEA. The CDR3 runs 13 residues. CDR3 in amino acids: CSVDLENTGELFF. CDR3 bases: TGCAGCGTTGATCTGGAGAACACCGGGGAGCTGTTTTTT.

CDR3: CASSLAPGTGNGYTF. Written as DNA, the CDR3 is TGTGCCAGCAGTTTAGCACCCGGGACGGGGAATGGCTACACCTTC. The chain is built from TRBV12-3 or TRBV12-4 and TRBJ1-2; D is possibly TRBD1 (5 bases). V lost 0 bases, J lost 6 bases, and 14 bases lay in between. There are 15 residues in the CDR3.

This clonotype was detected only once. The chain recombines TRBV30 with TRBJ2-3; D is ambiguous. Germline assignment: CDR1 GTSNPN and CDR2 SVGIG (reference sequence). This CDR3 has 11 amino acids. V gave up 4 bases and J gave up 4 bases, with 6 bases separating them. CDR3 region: CAWMGADTQYF. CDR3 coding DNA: TGTGCCTGGATGGGTGCAGATACGCAGTATTTT.

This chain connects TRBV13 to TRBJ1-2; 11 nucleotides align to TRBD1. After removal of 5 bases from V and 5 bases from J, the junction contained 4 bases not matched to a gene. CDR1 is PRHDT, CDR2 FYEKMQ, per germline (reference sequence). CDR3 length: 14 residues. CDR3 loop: CASSPGTGGYGYTF. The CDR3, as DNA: TGTGCCAGCAGCCCCGGGACAGGGGGTTATGGCTACACCTTC.

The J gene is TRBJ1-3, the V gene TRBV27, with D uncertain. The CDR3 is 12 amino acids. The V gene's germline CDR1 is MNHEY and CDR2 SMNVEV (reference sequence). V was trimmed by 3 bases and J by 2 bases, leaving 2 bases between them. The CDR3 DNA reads TGTGCCAGCAGTTTTACTGGAAACACCATATATTTT. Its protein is CASSFTGNTIYF.

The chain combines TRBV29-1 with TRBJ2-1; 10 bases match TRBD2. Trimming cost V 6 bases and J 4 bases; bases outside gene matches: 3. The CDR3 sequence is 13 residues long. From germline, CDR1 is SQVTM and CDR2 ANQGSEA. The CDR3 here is CSVRTSGYNEQFF. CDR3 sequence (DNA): TGCAGCGTAAGGACTAGCGGTTACAATGAGCAGTTCTTC.

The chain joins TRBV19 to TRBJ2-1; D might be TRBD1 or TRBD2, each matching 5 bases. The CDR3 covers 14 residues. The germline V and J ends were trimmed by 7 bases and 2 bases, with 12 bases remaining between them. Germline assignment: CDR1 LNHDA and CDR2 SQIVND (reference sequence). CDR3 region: CASMAGATYNEQFF. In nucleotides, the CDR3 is TGTGCCAGTATGGCCGGGGCGACCTACAATGAGCAGTTCTTC.

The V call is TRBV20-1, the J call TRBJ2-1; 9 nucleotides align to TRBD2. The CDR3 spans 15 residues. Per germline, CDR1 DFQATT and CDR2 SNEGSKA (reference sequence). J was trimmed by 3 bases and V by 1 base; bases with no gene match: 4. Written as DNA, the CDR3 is TGCAGTGCTAGAGCTCTAGCGGGAATCTACAATGAGCAGTTCTTC. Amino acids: CSARALAGIYNEQFF.

In DNA, the CDR3 is TGCGCCAGCAGGGGCCAGGAGAACACCGGGGAGCTGTTTTTT. Its protein product is CASRGQENTGELFF. The chain joins TRBV4-3 to TRBJ2-2; D is unclear. The CDR3 covers 14 residues. Germline CDR1 is LGHNA and CDR2 is YSLEER. V was trimmed by 6 bases and J by 1 base, leaving 9 bases between them.

The CDR3 is CASSLAGRTEAFF. CDR3 bases: TGTGCCAGCAGTTTGGCGGGGAGGACTGAAGCTTTCTTT. This chain uses TRBV27 with TRBJ1-1; D gene uncertain. CDR1 and CDR2 (germline): MNHEY, SMNVEV (reference sequence). The germline V and J ends were trimmed by 3 bases and 5 bases, with 10 bases remaining between them. The CDR3 extends over 13 amino acids.

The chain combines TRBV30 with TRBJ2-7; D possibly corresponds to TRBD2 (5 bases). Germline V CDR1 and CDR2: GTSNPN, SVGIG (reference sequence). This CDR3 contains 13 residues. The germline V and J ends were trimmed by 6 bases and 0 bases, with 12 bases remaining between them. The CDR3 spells CACKGLDSYEQYF. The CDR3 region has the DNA TGTGCCTGCAAAGGACTGGACTCCTACGAGCAGTACTTC.